This T cell receptor (beta chain) is drawn from a study of blood T cell repertoires in COVID-19. Study-wide context: T cells, B-cell-depleted T cells, or PBMCs supplied cDNA or gDNA.

Here immunoSEQ multiplex PCR was the method, and the copy in TCRdb shows in-frame clones only, minus some. The repertoire has 160,000 or so clones, over 75% of them found once; the top ten carry 4.5% to 7.5%. V shed 0 bases and J 2 bases; nucleotides not matched to a gene: 3. Germline-derived CDR1 and CDR2 are GTSNPN and SVGIG (reference sequence). This CDR3 has 15 amino acids. Recruits, aged 18 to 89 years, lived in roughly 22 US areas. Cohort allocation depended upon clinical history that participants reported. A remark on this clone: Other DNA sequences from this sample encode an identical CDR3 as well.

V is TRBV30 and J is TRBJ1-3; 8 nucleotides match TRBD1. The receptor's source is a man aged 40-50 years who had recovered from COVID-19. Sequencing was carried out using PBMCs or T cells enriched from blood (not recorded which). The CDR3 bases are TGTGCCTGGAGTGTACGCAGGGGGCCTGGAAACACCATATATTTT. Protein: CAWSVRRGPGNTIYF. The full variable domain, in which reference TRBV30 and TRBJ1-3 provide the parts outside the CDR3, is SQTIHQWPATLVQPVGSPLSLECTVEGTSNPNLYWYRQAAGRGLQLLFYSVGIGQISSEVPQNLSASRPQDRQFILSSKKLLLSDSGFYLCAWSVRRGPGNTIYFGEGSWLTVV.